The 29 T cell receptor beta chains presented below share a single source sample, sequenced in a study of T cells in Graves' hyperthyroidism and ophthalmopathy. TCR beta CDR3 regions were amplified from RNA. HTBI primers were used for first-round RT-PCR of the TCR CDR3. Via MiXCR, TCRdb re-called the multiplex PCR reads, giving one row per CDR3 protein. This sample has a few hundred thousand distinct CDR3 sequences, with 15% to 20% found just once. Specimen: blood. These receptors were collected from a woman aged 40 to 50 with Graves' ophthalmopathy.

This clonotype was counted at least ten times. This chain links TRBV15 with TRBJ1-2; maybe TRBD1 (6 bases). Germline CDR1 reads LNHNV; CDR2 reads YYDKDF (reference sequence). The V end lost 4 bases, the J end lost 5 bases, and 14 bases lay between the germline ends. The length of the CDR3 is 14 residues. CDR3: CATSTYRDLYGYTF. In nucleotides, the CDR3 is TGTGCCACCAGCACTTACAGGGACCTATATGGCTACACCTTC.

This clonotype was seen a single time. The chain carries TRBV5-1 and TRBJ1-1; D not certain. Germline V lookup: CDR1 SGHRS, CDR2 YFSETQ. This CDR3 has 14 amino acids. V was clipped by 1 base and J by 1 base, with 8 bases between them. CDR3 region: CASSLNLGNTEAFF. For the CDR3, the DNA is TGCGCCAGCAGCTTGAACTTGGGGAACACTGAAGCTTTCTTT.

The table lists this clonotype with many counts. The rearrangement joins TRBV5-6 to TRBJ1-2, with D possibly matching TRBD1 (6 bases). CDR1 SGHDT and CDR2 YYEEEE come from the germline V gene. The V and J ends lost 4 bases and 0 bases respectively, with 13 bases between them. The CDR3 is 15 amino acids. This chain's CDR3 is CASSPADRANYGYTF. The CDR3 DNA sequence: TGTGCCAGCAGCCCTGCGGACAGAGCTAACTATGGCTACACCTTC.

This clonotype was recorded at least ten times. The rearrangement uses TRBV11-2 and TRBJ2-2; 9 bases fit TRBD1. V dropped 5 bases and J dropped 0; count of bases not matched to a gene: 1. This CDR3 comprises 15 residues. CDR1 is SGHAT, CDR2 FQNNGV, per germline. The CDR3 loop reads CASSRQGANTGELFF. The CDR3 DNA sequence: TGTGCCAGCAGCCGACAGGGGGCGAACACCGGGGAGCTGTTTTTT.

This clonotype was recorded at least ten times. The rearrangement uses TRBV29-1 and TRBJ2-7; a weak D match, TRBD1 (6 bases). Germline CDR1 SQVTM, CDR2 ANQGSEA. The CDR3 loop spans 14 amino acids. V lost 2 bases and J 4 bases, leaving 15 bases between the germline ends. The CDR3, as DNA: TGCAGCGTTGAATGGGCAGGGGATTCTTACGAGCAGTACTTC. Its translation: CSVEWAGDSYEQYF.

This clonotype has ten or more counts. The chain carries TRBV6-1 and TRBJ2-2; TRBD1 is a possible D gene (6 bases). The CDR3 length is 15 residues. Germline CDR1 reads MNHNS; CDR2 reads SASEGT. The V end was cut by 6 bases, the J end by 4 bases, with 15 bases between. CDR3 sequence: CASSPQGPSTGELFF. The CDR3 DNA sequence: TGTGCCAGCAGCCCCCAGGGGCCTTCCACCGGGGAGCTGTTTTTT.

This clonotype was observed many times. The genes are TRBV12-3 or TRBV12-4 and TRBJ2-7, with D tentatively TRBD1 or TRBD2 (6 bases each). Trimming stripped 5 bases from V and 5 bases from J, with 16 bases between. The CDR3 is made up of 14 amino acids. CDR3 coding DNA: TGTGCCAGCAGTCTACATAGGGGGGATAACGAGCAGTACTTC. Protein: CASSLHRGDNEQYF.

This clonotype was observed at least ten times. The chain has TRBV20-1 and TRBJ2-7; a possible D gene is TRBD1 (6 bases). Germline lookup yields CDR1 DFQATT and CDR2 SNEGSKA (reference sequence). Trimming left V 6 bases short and J 3 bases short, with 15 bases between. There are 13 residues in the CDR3. The CDR3 region is CSASGVGLYEQYF. CDR3 nucleotide sequence: TGCAGTGCCTCAGGGGTCGGACTCTACGAGCAGTACTTC.

About this clonotype: This may come from a read error, since a much larger clone is one base off. In this CDR3 the conserved last residue, phenylalanine or tryptophan, is missing, so a read error is likely. The chain is built from TRBV12-3 or TRBV12-4 and TRBJ2-6; D gene unclear. The CDR3 covers 16 residues. V lost 1 base and J 2 bases, leaving 9 bases between the germline ends. CDR3 protein: CASSLEIGPGANVLTL. The CDR3, as DNA: TGTGCCAGCAGTTTAGAGATAGGGCCTGGGGCCAACGTCCTGACTCTC.

This clonotype was observed at least ten times. V is TRBV9 and J is TRBJ2-2, with 14 bases that match TRBD2. Germline CDR1 is SGDLS and CDR2 is YYNGEE. The CDR3 is 17 residues long. Trimming removed 4 bases from V and 7 bases from J; junction bases left unmatched: 9. The CDR3: CASSSPGTSGSYGELFF. In DNA, the CDR3 is TGTGCCAGCAGCTCCCCCGGGACTAGCGGGAGTTACGGGGAGCTGTTTTTT.

The chain has TRBV28 and TRBJ2-7; 9 bases match TRBD2. CDR1 MDHEN and CDR2 SYDVKM come from the germline V gene. Unmatched junction bases numbered 9, after V lost 10 bases and J lost 8 bases. This CDR3 comprises 12 residues. In DNA form, the CDR3 reads TGTGCCATCATTGGGACTAGCCAAAAGCAGTACTTC. Translating it yields CAIIGTSQKQYF. The full variable domain, its missing parts supplied by reference TRBV28 and TRBJ2-7, is DVKVTQSSRYLVKRTGEKVFLECVQDMDHENMFWYRQDPGLGLRLIYFSYDVKMKEKGDIPEGYSVSREKKERFSLILESASTNQTSMYLCAIIGTSQKQYFGPGTRLTVT.

This clonotype came up a few times. The chain recombines TRBV6-1 with TRBJ1-5; possible D gene TRBD1, 6 bases. Trimming removed 6 bases at V and 5 bases at J, with 14 bases between. Germline CDR1 is MNHNS and CDR2 is SASEGT. There are 14 residues in the CDR3. Here the CDR3 reads CASSPTGPHQPQHF. Written as DNA, the CDR3 is TGTGCCAGCAGCCCCACAGGGCCGCATCAGCCCCAGCATTTT.

In this sample, this clonotype turned up many times. V gene TRBV20-1 combines with J gene TRBJ2-7; no reliable D call. CDR1 and CDR2 from the germline V gene are DFQATT and SNEGSKA (reference sequence). There are 11 residues in the CDR3. V was shortened by 2 bases and J by 5 bases, with 7 bases between the two germline ends. The CDR3 spells CSARYPDEQYF. CDR3 DNA: TGCAGTGCTAGATATCCGGACGAGCAGTACTTC.

The genes are TRBV7-9 and TRBJ1-1; 9 bases agree with TRBD1. CDR1 is SEHNR, CDR2 FQNEAQ, per germline (reference sequence). The CDR3 extends over 15 amino acids. The ends lost 5 bases at V and 5 bases at J; junction bases unmatched: 9. CDR3 in DNA: TGTGCCAGCAGCCCCCTTGAGACAGGGGGAACTGAAGCTTTCTTT. Translated: CASSPLETGGTEAFF.

The rearrangement joins TRBV28 to TRBJ2-5; D might be TRBD2 (5 bases). The germline V gene encodes CDR1 MDHEN and CDR2 SYDVKM. This CDR3 comprises 14 residues. The V gene lost 8 bases and the J gene lost 5 bases, with 18 bases spanning the gap. Written as DNA, the CDR3 is TGTGCCAGCGGGGAGACCGGGAAAGGGGAGACCCAGTACTTC. This translates into CASGETGKGETQYF.

In this sample, this clonotype turned up many times. The V and J genes are TRBV7-2 and TRBJ1-1, with D uncertain. This CDR3 has 14 amino acids. Trimming took off 5 bases at V and 8 bases at J, with 18 bases between the two ends. Germline loops: CDR1 SGHTA, CDR2 FQGNSA. CDR3 residues: CASSPGVRLKEAFF. The CDR3, as DNA: TGTGCCAGCAGCCCCGGGGTTAGGTTAAAAGAAGCTTTCTTT.

This clonotype was seen ten or more times. The rearrangement links TRBV11-3 to TRBJ1-1; D is undetermined. Germline loops: CDR1 SGHNT, CDR2 YENEEA. V was cut by 2 bases and J by 9 bases, with 1 base left in between. The CDR3 is made up of 9 amino acids. The CDR3 region has the DNA TGTGCCAGCAGCTTAAAAGCTTTCTTT. It translates to CASSLKAFF.

The sample holds many counts of this clonotype. V usage is TRBV11-2 and J usage is TRBJ2-7, with D possibly matching TRBD1 (6 bases). The length of the CDR3 is 14 residues. V lost 5 bases, J lost 6 bases, and 17 bases lay in between. From germline, CDR1 is SGHAT and CDR2 FQNNGV. CDR3 sequence reads: CASSLLQGGFEQYF. The DNA for the CDR3 is TGTGCCAGCAGCCTCCTTCAAGGGGGATTCGAGCAGTACTTC.

This clonotype showed up many times. The chain joins TRBV6-4 to TRBJ2-6; D remains ambiguous. Germline CDR1 and CDR2: MRHNA and SNTAGT. The CDR3 has 16 residues. The germline V and J ends were trimmed by 1 base and 0 bases, with 7 bases remaining between them. CDR3 bases: TGTGCCAGCAGTGACTTGGGCGGCTCTGGGGCCAACGTCCTGACTTTC. Its protein is CASSDLGGSGANVLTF.

This clonotype was detected many times. The chain combines TRBV30 with TRBJ2-4; D remains unclear. Deletions cut 1 base from V and 0 bases from J, with 7 bases between. The CDR3 is 14 amino acids. Germline-derived CDR1 and CDR2 are GTSNPN and SVGIG (reference sequence). The CDR3 here is CAWSGTLAKNIQYF. In nucleotides, the CDR3 is TGTGCCTGGAGTGGAACTCTAGCCAAAAACATTCAGTACTTC.

This clonotype was counted many times. The rearrangement links TRBV5-1 to TRBJ2-7; 8 positions agree with TRBD2. Germline CDR1 reads SGHRS; CDR2 reads YFSETQ. The CDR3 runs to 14 residues. The V gene end was trimmed by 4 bases and the J gene end by 7 bases; junction bases not matched to a gene: 10. The CDR3 spells CASSPTAGVGEQYF. Here the CDR3 DNA reads TGCGCCAGCAGCCCCACAGCGGGAGTGGGGGAGCAGTACTTC.

This clonotype was picked up many times. The genes are TRBV7-6 and TRBJ1-2; D is perhaps TRBD1 (5 bases). Germline-derived CDR1 and CDR2 are SGHVS and FNYEAQ. Trimming took off 5 bases at V and 1 base at J, with 14 bases between the two ends. The CDR3 is made up of 15 amino acids. CDR3 nucleotides: TGTGCCAGCAGCCCCTTGGGGACTTTTAACTATGGCTACACCTTC. Amino acids: CASSPLGTFNYGYTF.

In this sample, this clonotype turned up many times. The V and J genes are TRBV27 and TRBJ1-3; 9 bases agree with TRBD1. Germline trimming cut 5 bases from V and 3 bases from J; bases unmatched to any gene: 5. This CDR3 region has 15 residues. Germline CDR1 and CDR2: MNHEY and SMNVEV (reference sequence). CDR3 residues: CASSPQGAYGNTIYF. The CDR3 nucleotides are TGTGCCAGCAGTCCACAGGGGGCATATGGAAACACCATATATTTT.

At least ten counts were recorded for this clonotype. The rearrangement joins TRBV18 to TRBJ2-7; perhaps TRBD2 as D (5 bases). CDR3 length: 15 amino acids. Germline values: CDR1 KGHSH, CDR2 LQKENI. V lost 0 bases, J lost 3 bases, and 12 bases lay in between. CDR3 DNA sequence: TGTGCCAGCTCACCACCCGCGACTAAACTCTACGAGCAGTACTTC. This encodes CASSPPATKLYEQYF.

This clonotype appeared many times. The chain links TRBV12-3 or TRBV12-4 to TRBJ1-5; D gene ambiguous. This CDR3 contains 14 residues. V was trimmed by 3 bases and J by 4 bases, leaving 10 bases between them. CDR3 protein: CASSFWARNQPQHF. CDR3 bases: TGTGCCAGCAGTTTTTGGGCCAGGAATCAGCCCCAGCATTTT.

This clonotype was observed at least ten times. The chain carries TRBV28 and TRBJ2-7; 10 nucleotides agree with TRBD2. There are 16 residues in the CDR3. From germline, CDR1 is MDHEN and CDR2 SYDVKM. The ends lost 5 bases at V and 5 bases at J; junction bases unmatched: 12. The CDR3 loop reads CASSLNQLAGTDEQYF. DNA for the CDR3: TGTGCCAGCAGTCTAAACCAACTAGCGGGAACGGACGAGCAGTACTTC.

This clonotype has ten or more counts. This chain uses TRBV5-1 with TRBJ1-6; the D gene is possibly TRBD1 (6 bases). The CDR3 spans 14 residues. Germline V gives CDR1 SGHRS, CDR2 YFSETQ. Trimming stripped 1 base from V and 7 bases from J, with 9 bases between. This CDR3 reads CASSLTGINSPLHF. CDR3 in DNA: TGCGCCAGCAGCTTGACAGGGATCAATTCACCCCTCCACTTT.

The gene calls are TRBV28 and TRBJ2-7; 7 bases are shared with TRBD1. Trimming at V came to 5 bases and at J to 1 base, leaving 5 bases not matched to a gene. This CDR3 is 14 amino acids long. Germline V CDR1 and CDR2: MDHEN, SYDVKM. The CDR3 sequence is CASSPLDRSYEQYF. The CDR3 bases are TGTGCCAGCAGTCCACTGGACAGGTCCTACGAGCAGTACTTC.

In its sample, this clonotype was seen many times. The rearrangement links TRBV5-1 to TRBJ2-7, with TRBD1 as a possible D gene (5 bases). CDR1 and CDR2 from the germline V gene are SGHRS and YFSETQ. This CDR3 region has 14 residues. The germline V and J ends were trimmed by 0 bases and 3 bases, with 10 bases remaining between them. The CDR3 here is CASSLGPGHYEQYF. CDR3 DNA sequence: TGCGCCAGCAGCTTGGGGCCCGGACACTACGAGCAGTACTTC.